This TCR beta chain was recorded in a study of identical twins. Study-wide results and caveats: Model-predicted out-of-frame TCR alpha sharing fell below observed values in monozygotic twins. The study based its conclusions on cross-sectional statistical analysis and did not follow the same donors. Excess twin sharing in beta out-of-frame sequences was weaker.

MiXCR was run by TCRdb on the 5' RACE reads, yielding one entry per CDR3 protein. Seen here are hundreds of thousands of distinct CDR3 sequences, approximately 13% observed once, and the top ten hold 7.2%. This clonotype was counted between two and nine times. The antigen remains unidentified. These sequences were also reported in another study, on yellow fever vaccine responses in identical twins. Per that study: Reported findings indicate that twins' vaccine T cell responses seemed partially convergent, partially personalized.

What was sequenced was CD8+ T cells sorted from blood. This TCR derives from a woman under 30 in good health.

The CDR3 loop reads CSANGLAGPLGEQFF. CDR3 nucleotides: TGCAGTGCCAACGGACTAGCGGGACCGCTGGGTGAGCAGTTCTTC. The V call is TRBV20-1, the J call TRBJ2-1; 12 bases are shared with TRBD2. Germline V lookup: CDR1 DFQATT, CDR2 SNEGSKA (reference sequence). V was pared by 6 bases and J by 9 bases, with 12 bases of the junction left unmatched. The CDR3 runs to 15 residues.